Listed below are T cell receptor beta chains from one sample, sequenced in a study of spatial heterogeneity in lung cancer. Each CDR3 protein is one row after TCRdb ran MiXCR on the 5' RACE reads. The sample has about 85,000 distinct CDR3 sequences, 15% to 25% seen once. This sample comprised PBMCs, obtained at surgery. All receptors come from a male donor with early-stage non-small cell lung cancer. CDR3s include the opening cysteine and the closing phenylalanine or tryptophan.

v_gene | CDR3aa
TRBV7-9 | CASSSPVGGTSGMYNEQFF
TRBV29-1 | CSVRGMDNEQFF
TRBV5-1 | CASSPEGLAGETQYF
TRBV2 | CASSQLETQYF
TRBV28 | CASSTTTRGLAGGTVSYNEQFF
TRBV21-1 | CASSGKDRASYNEQFF
TRBV20-1 | CSARVWTSFGLDEQFF
TRBV21-1 | CASSRRATSSTTVTDTQYF
TRBV7-2 | CASSLKQSLGELFF
TRBV27 | CASSPLAGGTDTQYF
TRBV24-1 | CATSDPDGGATDTQYF
TRBV20-1 | CSARMQGRGWNTEAFF
TRBV6-1 | CASTVAGNTDTQYF
TRBV7-9 | CASSLISVGTDTQYF
TRBV29-1 | CSVGQGTYTDTQYF
TRBV28 | CASKRPIGTSGGSSYNEQFF
TRBV10-3 | CAISEVQIYEQYF
TRBV5-6 | CASSLDRPDYGYTF
TRBV7-2 | CASSLESGGADTQYF
TRBV7-2 | CASSPLPLGGGELFF
TRBV6-6 | CASTPLGQSNSPLHF
TRBV27 | CASSLNSRGGNQPQHF
TRBV30 | CAWSGLGEYEQYF
TRBV27 | CASSLTLDSFETQYF
TRBV6-5 | CASSYSGTVETQYF
TRBV20-1 | CSAGPSGRAEADTQYF
TRBV28 | CASSPKRGGGNQPQHF
TRBV30 | CAYRVAYGYTF
TRBV24-1 | CATSDSAGPGNQPQHF
TRBV7-7 | CASSLVGGGDEQFF
TRBV12-3/TRBV12-4 | CASSRLNHPQHF
TRBV30 | CAISRVSGGWYEQYF
TRBV11-2 | CASSPDRSYEQYF
TRBV20-1 | CSAQVGAGGRTDTQYF
TRBV12-3/TRBV12-4 | CASSSPRGGNEKLFF
TRBV5-1 | CASSLASGAVDTQYF
TRBV7-7 | CASSLAGGDTQYF
TRBV7-9 | CASSPENSPLHF
TRBV6-6 | CASSYWVREQFF
TRBV11-2 | CASSLRGQNTEAFF
TRBV7-8 | CASTKTGTQETQYF